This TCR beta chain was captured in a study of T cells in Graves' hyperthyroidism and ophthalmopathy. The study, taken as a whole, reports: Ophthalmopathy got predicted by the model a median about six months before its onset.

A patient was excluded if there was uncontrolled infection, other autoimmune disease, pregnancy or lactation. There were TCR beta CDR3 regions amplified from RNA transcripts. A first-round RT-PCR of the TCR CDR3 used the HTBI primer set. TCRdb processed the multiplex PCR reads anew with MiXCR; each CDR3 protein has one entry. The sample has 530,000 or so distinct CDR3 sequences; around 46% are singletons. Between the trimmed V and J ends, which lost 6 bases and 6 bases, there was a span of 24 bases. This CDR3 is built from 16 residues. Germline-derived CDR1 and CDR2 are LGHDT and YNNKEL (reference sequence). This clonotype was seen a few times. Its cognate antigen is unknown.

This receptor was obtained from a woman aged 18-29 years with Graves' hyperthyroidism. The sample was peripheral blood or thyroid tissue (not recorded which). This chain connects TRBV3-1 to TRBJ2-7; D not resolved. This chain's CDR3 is CASSIFRGPAGSEQYF. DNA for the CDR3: TGTGCCAGCAGTATCTTTCGTGGCCCAGCCGGCTCCGAGCAGTACTTC.